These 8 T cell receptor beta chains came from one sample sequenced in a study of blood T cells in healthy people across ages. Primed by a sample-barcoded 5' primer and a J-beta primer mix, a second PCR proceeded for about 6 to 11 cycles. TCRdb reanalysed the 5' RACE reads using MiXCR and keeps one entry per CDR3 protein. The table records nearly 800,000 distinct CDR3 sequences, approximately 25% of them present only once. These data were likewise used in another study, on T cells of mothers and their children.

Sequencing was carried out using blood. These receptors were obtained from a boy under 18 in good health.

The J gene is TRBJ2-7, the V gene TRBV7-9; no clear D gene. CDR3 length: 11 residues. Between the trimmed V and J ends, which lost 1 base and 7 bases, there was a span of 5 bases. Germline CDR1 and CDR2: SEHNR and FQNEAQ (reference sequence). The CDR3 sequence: CASSLDQEQYF. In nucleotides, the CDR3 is TGTGCCAGCAGCTTAGACCAGGAGCAGTACTTC.

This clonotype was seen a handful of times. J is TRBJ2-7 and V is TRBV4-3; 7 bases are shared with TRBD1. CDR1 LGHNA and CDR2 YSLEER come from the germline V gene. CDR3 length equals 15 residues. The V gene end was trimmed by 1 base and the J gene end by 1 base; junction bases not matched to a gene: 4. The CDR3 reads CASSQGQGWSYEQYF. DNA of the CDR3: TGCGCCAGCAGCCAAGGACAGGGATGGTCCTACGAGCAGTACTTC.

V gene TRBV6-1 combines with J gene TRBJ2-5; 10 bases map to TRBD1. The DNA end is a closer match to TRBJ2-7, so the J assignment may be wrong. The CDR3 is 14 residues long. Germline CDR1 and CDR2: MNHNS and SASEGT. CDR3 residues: CASSEVTGGDEQYF. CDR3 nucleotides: TGTGCCAGCAGTGAAGTGACAGGGGGCGACGAGCAGTACTTC.

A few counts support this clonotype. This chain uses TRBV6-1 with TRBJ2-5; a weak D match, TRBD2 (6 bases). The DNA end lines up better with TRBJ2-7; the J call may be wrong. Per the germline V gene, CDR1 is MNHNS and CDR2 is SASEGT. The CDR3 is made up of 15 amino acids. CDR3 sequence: CASSEVGGAGDEQYF. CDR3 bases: TGTGCCAGCAGTGAAGTTGGAGGGGCAGGCGACGAGCAGTACTTC.

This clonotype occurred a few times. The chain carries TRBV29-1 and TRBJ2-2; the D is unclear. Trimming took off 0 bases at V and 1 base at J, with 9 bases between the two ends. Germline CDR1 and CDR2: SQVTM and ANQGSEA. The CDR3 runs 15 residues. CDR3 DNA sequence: TGCAGCGTTGAAGATATTCCAGGGAACACCGGGGAGCTGTTTTTT. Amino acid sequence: CSVEDIPGNTGELFF.

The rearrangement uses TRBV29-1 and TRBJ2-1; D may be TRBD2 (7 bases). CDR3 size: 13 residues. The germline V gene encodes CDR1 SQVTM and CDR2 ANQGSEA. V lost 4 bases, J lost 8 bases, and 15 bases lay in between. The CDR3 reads CSVASGGGDEQFF. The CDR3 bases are TGCAGCGTTGCTTCGGGGGGCGGGGATGAGCAGTTCTTC.

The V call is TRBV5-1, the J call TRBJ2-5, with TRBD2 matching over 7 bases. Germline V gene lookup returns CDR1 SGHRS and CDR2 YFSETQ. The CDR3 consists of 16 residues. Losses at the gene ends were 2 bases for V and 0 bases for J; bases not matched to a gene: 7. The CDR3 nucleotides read TGCGCCAGCAGCTTATGGGAGGGTAAATACCAAGAGACCCAGTACTTC. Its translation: CASSLWEGKYQETQYF.

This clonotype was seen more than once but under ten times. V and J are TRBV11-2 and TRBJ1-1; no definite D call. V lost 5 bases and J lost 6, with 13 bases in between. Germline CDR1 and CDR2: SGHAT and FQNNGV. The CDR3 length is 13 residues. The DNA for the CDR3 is TGTGCCAGCAGCCCTAAAGTTACCGCTGAAGCTTTCTTT. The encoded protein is CASSPKVTAEAFF.